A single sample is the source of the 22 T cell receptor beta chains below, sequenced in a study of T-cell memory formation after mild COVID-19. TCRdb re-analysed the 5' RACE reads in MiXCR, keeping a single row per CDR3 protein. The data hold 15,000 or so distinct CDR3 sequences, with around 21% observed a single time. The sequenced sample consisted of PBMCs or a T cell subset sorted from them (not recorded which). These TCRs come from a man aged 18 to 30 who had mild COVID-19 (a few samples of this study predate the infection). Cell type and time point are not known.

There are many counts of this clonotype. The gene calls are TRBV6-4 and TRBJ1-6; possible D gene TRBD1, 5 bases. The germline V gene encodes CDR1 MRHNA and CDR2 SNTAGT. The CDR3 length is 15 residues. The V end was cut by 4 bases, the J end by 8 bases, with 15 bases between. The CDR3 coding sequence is TGTGCCAGCAGTGCTTGGGGGAACCCGGATTCACCCCTCCACTTT. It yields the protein CASSAWGNPDSPLHF.

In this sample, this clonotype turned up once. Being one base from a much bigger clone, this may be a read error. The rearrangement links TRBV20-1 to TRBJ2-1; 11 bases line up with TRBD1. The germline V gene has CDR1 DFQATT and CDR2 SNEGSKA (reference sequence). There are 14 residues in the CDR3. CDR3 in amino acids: CSAIVWDRGNEQLF. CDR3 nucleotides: TGCAGTGCTATAGTCTGGGACAGGGGGAATGAGCAGTTATTC.

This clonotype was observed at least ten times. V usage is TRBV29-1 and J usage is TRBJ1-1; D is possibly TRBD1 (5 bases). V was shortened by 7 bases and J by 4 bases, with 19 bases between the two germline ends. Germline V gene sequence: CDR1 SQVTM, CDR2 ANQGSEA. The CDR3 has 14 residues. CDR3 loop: CSGVPGLPGTEAFF. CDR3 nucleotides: TGCAGCGGTGTTCCGGGACTACCGGGCACTGAAGCTTTCTTT.

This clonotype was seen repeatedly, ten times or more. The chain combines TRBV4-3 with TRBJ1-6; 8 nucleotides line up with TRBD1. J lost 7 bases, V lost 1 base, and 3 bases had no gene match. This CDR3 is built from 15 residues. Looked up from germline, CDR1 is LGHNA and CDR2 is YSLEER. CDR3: CASSQVSGGNSPLHF. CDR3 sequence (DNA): TGCGCCAGCAGCCAAGTCTCAGGGGGCAATTCACCCCTCCACTTT.

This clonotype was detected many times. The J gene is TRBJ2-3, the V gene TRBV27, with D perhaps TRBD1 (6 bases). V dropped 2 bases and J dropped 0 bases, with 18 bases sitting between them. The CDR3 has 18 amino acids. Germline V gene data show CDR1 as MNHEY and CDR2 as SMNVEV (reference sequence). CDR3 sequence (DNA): TGTGCCAGCAGTTTAGATGGGGCGACAGGATATAGCACAGATACGCAGTATTTT. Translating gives CASSLDGATGYSTDTQYF.

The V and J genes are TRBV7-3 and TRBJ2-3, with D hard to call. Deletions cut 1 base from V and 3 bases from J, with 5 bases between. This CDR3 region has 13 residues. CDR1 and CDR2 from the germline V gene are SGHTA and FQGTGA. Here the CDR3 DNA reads TGTGCCAGCAGCTTAAGCCCGACAGATACGCAGTATTTT. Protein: CASSLSPTDTQYF.

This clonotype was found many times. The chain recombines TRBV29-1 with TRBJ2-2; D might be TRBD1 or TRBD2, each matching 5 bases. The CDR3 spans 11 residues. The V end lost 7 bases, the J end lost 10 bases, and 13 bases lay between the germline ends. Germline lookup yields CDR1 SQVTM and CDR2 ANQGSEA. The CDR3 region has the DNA TGCAGCGGTACATTGGGGGAGGAGCTGTTTTTT. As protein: CSGTLGEELFF.

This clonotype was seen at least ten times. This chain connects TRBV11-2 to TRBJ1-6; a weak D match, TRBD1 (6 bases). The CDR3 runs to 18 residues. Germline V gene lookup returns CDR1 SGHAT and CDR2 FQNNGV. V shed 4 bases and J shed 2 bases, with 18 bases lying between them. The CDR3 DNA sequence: TGTGCCAGCAGCTCCTCCTACAGGGTCTTGCCCTATAATTCACCCCTCCACTTT. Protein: CASSSSYRVLPYNSPLHF. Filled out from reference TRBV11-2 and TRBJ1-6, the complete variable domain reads EAGVAQSPRYKIIEKRQSVAFWCNPISGHATLYWYQQILGQGPKLLIQFQNNGVVDDSQLPKDRFSAERLKGVDSTLKIQPAKLEDSAVYLCASSSSYRVLPYNSPLHFGNGTRLTVT.

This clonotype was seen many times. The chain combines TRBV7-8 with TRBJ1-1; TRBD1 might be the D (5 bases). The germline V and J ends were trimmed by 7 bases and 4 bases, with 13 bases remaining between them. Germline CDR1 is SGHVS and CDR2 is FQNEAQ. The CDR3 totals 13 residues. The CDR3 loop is CASNPLGGTEAFF. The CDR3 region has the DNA TGTGCCAGCAACCCACTGGGGGGCACTGAAGCTTTCTTT.

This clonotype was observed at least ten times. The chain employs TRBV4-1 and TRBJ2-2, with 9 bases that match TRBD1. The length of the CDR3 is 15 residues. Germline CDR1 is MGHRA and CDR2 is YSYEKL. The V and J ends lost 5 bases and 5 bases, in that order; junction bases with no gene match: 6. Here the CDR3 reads CASSLGTGRTGELFF. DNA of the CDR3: TGCGCCAGCAGCTTAGGGACAGGGAGGACCGGGGAGCTGTTTTTT.

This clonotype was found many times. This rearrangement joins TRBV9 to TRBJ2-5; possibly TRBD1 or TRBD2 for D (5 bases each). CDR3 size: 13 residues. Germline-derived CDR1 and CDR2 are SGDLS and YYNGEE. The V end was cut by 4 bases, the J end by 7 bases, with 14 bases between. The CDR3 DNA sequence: TGTGCCAGCAGCCCTCGGGGCGGCTGGACCCAGTACTTC. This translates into CASSPRGGWTQYF.

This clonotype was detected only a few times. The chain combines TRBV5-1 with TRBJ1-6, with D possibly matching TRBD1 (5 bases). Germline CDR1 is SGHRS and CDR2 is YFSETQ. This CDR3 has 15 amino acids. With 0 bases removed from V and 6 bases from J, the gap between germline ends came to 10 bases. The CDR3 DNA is TGCGCCAGCAGCTTGGATTTGGGGGGTAATTCACCCCTCCACTTT. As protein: CASSLDLGGNSPLHF.

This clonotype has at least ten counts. The CDR3 spells CASSLSGGLGTQYF. In DNA, the CDR3 is TGTGCCAGCAGCTTAAGTGGGGGTCTAGGCACGCAGTATTTT. This sequence joins TRBV7-8 and TRBJ2-3, with D possibly called TRBD1 or TRBD2 (5 bases each). V gave up 2 bases and J gave up 9 bases, with 15 bases separating them. Germline CDR1 is SGHVS and CDR2 is FQNEAQ. The CDR3 runs 14 residues.

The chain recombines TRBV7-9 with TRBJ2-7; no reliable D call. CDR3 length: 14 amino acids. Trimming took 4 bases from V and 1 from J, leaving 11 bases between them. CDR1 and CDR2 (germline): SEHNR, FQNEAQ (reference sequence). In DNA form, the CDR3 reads TGTGCCAGCAGCTCTGGGTCTAGGTCCTACGAGCAGTACTTC. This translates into CASSSGSRSYEQYF.

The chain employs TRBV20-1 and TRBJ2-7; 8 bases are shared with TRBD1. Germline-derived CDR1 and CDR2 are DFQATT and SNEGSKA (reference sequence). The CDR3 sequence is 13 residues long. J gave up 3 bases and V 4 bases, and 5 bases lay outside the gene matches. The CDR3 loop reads CSANGQGDYEQYF. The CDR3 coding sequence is TGCAGTGCTAATGGACAGGGTGACTACGAGCAGTACTTC.

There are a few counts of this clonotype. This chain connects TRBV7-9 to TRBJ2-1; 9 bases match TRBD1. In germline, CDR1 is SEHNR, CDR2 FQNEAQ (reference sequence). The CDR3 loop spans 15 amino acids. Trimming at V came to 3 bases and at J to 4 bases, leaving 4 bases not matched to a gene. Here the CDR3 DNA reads TGTGCCAGCAGCTTGCCCGGGACAGGGTACAATGAGCAGTTCTTC. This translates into CASSLPGTGYNEQFF.

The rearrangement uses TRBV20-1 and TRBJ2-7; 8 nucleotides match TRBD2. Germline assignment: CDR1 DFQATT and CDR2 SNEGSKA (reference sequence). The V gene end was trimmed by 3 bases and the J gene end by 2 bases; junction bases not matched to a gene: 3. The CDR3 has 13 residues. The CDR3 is CSASGGAAYEQYV. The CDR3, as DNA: TGCAGTGCTAGCGGGGGGGCCGCCTACGAGCAGTACGTC.

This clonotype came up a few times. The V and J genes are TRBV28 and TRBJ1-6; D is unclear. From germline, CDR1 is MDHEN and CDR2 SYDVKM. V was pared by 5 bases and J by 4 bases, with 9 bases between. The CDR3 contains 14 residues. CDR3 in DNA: TGTGCCAGCAGTGGGAGAGGATATAATTCACCCCTCCACTTT. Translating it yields CASSGRGYNSPLHF.

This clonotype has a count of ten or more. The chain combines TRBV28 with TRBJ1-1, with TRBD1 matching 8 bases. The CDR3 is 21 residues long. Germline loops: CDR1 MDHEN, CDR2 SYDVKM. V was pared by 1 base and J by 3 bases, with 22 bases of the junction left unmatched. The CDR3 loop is CASSLFSEIRQGKGSDTEAFF. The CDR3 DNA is TGTGCCAGCAGTTTATTCTCTGAGATAAGACAGGGGAAGGGGTCGGACACTGAAGCTTTCTTT.

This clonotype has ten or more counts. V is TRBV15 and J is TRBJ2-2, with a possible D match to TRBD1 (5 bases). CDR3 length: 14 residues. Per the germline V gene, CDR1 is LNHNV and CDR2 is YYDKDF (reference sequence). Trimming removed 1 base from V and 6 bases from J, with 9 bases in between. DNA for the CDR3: TGTGCCACCAGCAGAGTCAGGGTGGCCGGGGAGCTGTTTTTT. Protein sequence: CATSRVRVAGELFF.

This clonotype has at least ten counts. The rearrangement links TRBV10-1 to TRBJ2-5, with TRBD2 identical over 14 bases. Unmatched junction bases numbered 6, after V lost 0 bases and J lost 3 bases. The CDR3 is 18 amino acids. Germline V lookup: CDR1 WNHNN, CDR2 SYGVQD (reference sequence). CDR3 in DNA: TGCGCCAGCAGTGAGTCCTACGCGACTAGCGGGGGGGAAGAGACCCAGTACTTC. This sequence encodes CASSESYATSGGEETQYF.

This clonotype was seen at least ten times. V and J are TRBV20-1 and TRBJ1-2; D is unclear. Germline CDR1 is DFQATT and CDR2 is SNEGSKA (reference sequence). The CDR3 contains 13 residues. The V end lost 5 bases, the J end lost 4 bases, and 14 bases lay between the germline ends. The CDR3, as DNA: TGCAGTGCTCTGTACGGTGGGATCTATGGCTACACCTTC. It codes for CSALYGGIYGYTF.